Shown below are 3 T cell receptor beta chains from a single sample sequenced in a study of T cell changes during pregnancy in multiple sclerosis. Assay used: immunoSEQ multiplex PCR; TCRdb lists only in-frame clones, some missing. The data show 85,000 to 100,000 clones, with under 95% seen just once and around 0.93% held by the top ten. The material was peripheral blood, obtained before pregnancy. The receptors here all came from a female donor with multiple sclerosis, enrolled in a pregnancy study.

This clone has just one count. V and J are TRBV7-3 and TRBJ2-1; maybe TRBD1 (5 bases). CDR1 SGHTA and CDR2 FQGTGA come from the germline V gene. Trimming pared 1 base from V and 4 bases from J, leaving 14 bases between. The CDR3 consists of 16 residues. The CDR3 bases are TGTGCCAGCAGCTTAAAGGGGCAGGGCCGATACAATGAGCAGTTCTTC. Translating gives CASSLKGQGRYNEQFF.

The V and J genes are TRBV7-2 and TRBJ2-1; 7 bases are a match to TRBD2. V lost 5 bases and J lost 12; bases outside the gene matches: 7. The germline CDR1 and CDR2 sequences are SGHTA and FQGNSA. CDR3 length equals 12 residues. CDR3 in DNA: TGTGCCAGCAGCACCGGACTAGTGATGCAGTTCTTC. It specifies CASSTGLVMQFF.

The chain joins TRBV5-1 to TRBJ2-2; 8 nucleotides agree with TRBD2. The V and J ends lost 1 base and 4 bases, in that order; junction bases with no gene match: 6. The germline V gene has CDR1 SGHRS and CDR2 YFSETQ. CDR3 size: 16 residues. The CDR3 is CASSLYGGGSTGELFF. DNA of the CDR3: TGCGCCAGCAGCTTGTACGGGGGGGGATCCACCGGGGAGCTGTTTTTT.